The clone carrying this T cell receptor beta chain ranks as medium-sized in terms of frequency. The target antigen is unknown. The sample comes from a study of T cell clusters in autoimmune cytopenias. Study-level findings and limits: The T cell clusters came from computational analysis alone and lack functional validation. Primary autoimmune cytopenia patients seemingly lacked the physiological T cell clusters found in healthy donors.

One tube held mixed TRB-A and TRB-B primer pools for touch-down PCR. TCRdb re-called the multiplex PCR reads; every CDR3 protein appears as one record, without DNA. The sample spans 7,000 or so distinct CDR3 sequences; the ten largest clones claim about a tenth. This CDR3 is built from 13 residues. Germline V lookup: CDR1 MNHEY, CDR2 SMNVEV (reference sequence). Each sample's input was 250 ng genomic DNA, roughly 40,000 genome equivalents. These records were also assigned to another study, of T cell repertoires in aging, cancer and after chemotherapy. That investigation notes: Age-matched healthy donors had significantly more diverse, less clonal blood TCR repertoires than untreated cancer patients. In healthy donors, age-related TCR diversity loss mainly reflected lost richness.

The sequenced sample was peripheral blood. The V and J genes are TRBV27 and TRBJ2-1; TCRdb's D call of TRBD2 is untestable without DNA. This sequence originates from a human donor in good health. The chain's CDR3 is CASSITQGPEQFF.